Listed below are T cell receptor beta chains from one sample, sequenced in a study of blood T cell repertoires in COVID-19. Measured with immunoSEQ multiplex PCR; TCRdb has only the in-frame clones, and not every one. The sample yields some 97,000 clones, roughly 86% seen once. The source material was peripheral blood. The receptors stem from a woman aged 55-69 years with acute or convalescent COVID-19. CDR3s include the opening cysteine and the closing phenylalanine or tryptophan. D genes are given only for firm matches. Clone size, where shown, is once, few, many, or a class for clones that have expanded.

-	-	TRBV2	TRBJ2-1	TGTGCCAGCAGTCGCGACAGACCCTCCTACAATGAGCAGTTCTTC	CASSRDRPSYNEQFF
-	-	TRBV21-1	TRBJ1-1	TGTGCCAGCAGCAAAGTGGAGATGGAAAACACTGAAGCTTTCTTT	CASSKVEMENTEAFF
TRBD2	-	TRBV14	TRBJ2-5	TGTGCCAGCAGCCAAGTAGGGGGACTAGCTGCAGAGACCCAGTACTTC	CASSQVGGLAAETQYF
-	-	TRBV30	TRBJ2-3	TGTGCCTGGAGTGTAACGGGAACCGTCACAGATACGCAGTATTTT	CAWSVTGTVTDTQYF
TRBD2	-	TRBV3-1/TRBV3-2	TRBJ2-1	TGTGCCAGCAGCCCCCGGACTAGTAACAATGAGCAGTTCTTC	CASSPRTSNNEQFF
-	-	TRBV28	TRBJ1-1	TGTGCCAGCAGTTTATATCCGGCGGACACTGAAGCTTTCTTT	CASSLYPADTEAFF
TRBD1	-	TRBV5-4	TRBJ1-2	TGTGCCAGCAGCTTGGAGGGGGCAGGTTATGGCTACACCTTC	CASSLEGAGYGYTF
-	-	TRBV27	TRBJ2-3	TGTGCCAGCAGTTCCCTCCGACTTTCCCCTCCTACGGCGGCTAGCACAGATACGCAGTATTTT	CASSSLRLSPPTAASTDTQYF
-	-	TRBV7-9	TRBJ1-5	TGTGCCAGCAGCTTATTGGGGGGGATTCAGCCCCAGCATTTT	CASSLLGGIQPQHF
-	-	TRBV25-1	TRBJ2-7	TGTGCCAGCAGACAGGGACGGTACGAGCAGTACTTC	CASRQGRYEQYF
-	-	TRBV19	TRBJ1-3	TGTGCCAGCCACGGGGGACTCAACACCATATATTTT	CASHGGLNTIYF
-	-	TRBV19	TRBJ1-3	TGTGCCAGTAGTATCTTTGGGCCATCCTCTGGAAACACCATATATTTT	CASSIFGPSSGNTIYF
TRBD1	-	TRBV19	TRBJ1-1	TGTGCCAGTACTAACAGGGGATTGGGGACTGAAGCTTTCTTT	CASTNRGLGTEAFF
-	-	TRBV30	TRBJ2-1	TGTGCCTGGGTAAACACACCATCCTACAATGAGCAGTTCTTC	CAWVNTPSYNEQFF
-	-	TRBV2	TRBJ2-2	TGTGCCAGCACCTCTGGAGGAGAGTTTGCCGGGGAGCTGTTTTTT	CASTSGGEFAGELFF
TRBD1	-	TRBV28	TRBJ1-3	TGTGCCAGCCTACAGGGGGGCTCTGGAAACACCATATATTTT	CASLQGGSGNTIYF
-	-	TRBV7-9	TRBJ2-3	TGTGCCAGCAGCGCACCGGGGAGGGATACGCAGTATTTT	CASSAPGRDTQYF
-	-	TRBV5-1	TRBJ2-7	TGCGCCAGCAGCTTGGAGGCGGTGTACGAGCAGTACTTC	CASSLEAVYEQYF
TRBD1	few	TRBV6-6	TRBJ2-4	TGTGCCAGCTTCCGACAGGGGGAAAACATTCAGTACTTC	CASFRQGENIQYF
TRBD1	-	TRBV5-1	TRBJ1-3	TGCGCCAGCAGATTCACAGGGGGATCTGGAAACACCATATATTTT	CASRFTGGSGNTIYF
TRBD1	-	TRBV19	TRBJ1-3	TGTGCCAGTAGTATGGGGGGACAGGGCTTCAGCTCTGGAAACACCATATATTTT	CASSMGGQGFSSGNTIYF
-	-	TRBV10-3	TRBJ1-2	TGTGCCATCAGTGAGTCGGCAGGCCGCGGCTACACCTTC	CAISESAGRGYTF
TRBD1	once	TRBV27	TRBJ1-6	TGTGCCAGCAGTTTATCGGCGACAGGGGATTCACCCCTCCACTTT	CASSLSATGDSPLHF
-	-	TRBV7-2	TRBJ2-1	TGTGCCAGCAGCTCGGACTCAGGGCAGTTCTTC	CASSSDSGQFF
TRBD2	-	TRBV6-1	TRBJ2-1	TGTGCCAGCAGTGCCGGGACTAGGCAGTTCTTC	CASSAGTRQFF
-	-	TRBV29-1	TRBJ2-2	TGCAGTTCTACAGGGTTGACCACCGGGGAGCTGTTTTTT	CSSTGLTTGELFF
TRBD1	-	TRBV6-5	TRBJ2-2	TGTGCCAGTACCGGGACAGGGGGCACCGGGGAGCTGTTTTTT	CASTGTGGTGELFF
TRBD1	-	TRBV6-6	TRBJ1-5	TGTGCCAGCAGACCTGACAGGGGTGGAAATCAGCCCCAGCATTTT	CASRPDRGGNQPQHF
-	once	TRBV11-2	TRBJ1-4	TGTGCCAGCAGCTATGGCGGGGGCGTTTGGGAAAAACTGTTTTTT	CASSYGGGVWEKLFF
-	once	TRBV7-8	TRBJ2-1	TGTGCCAGCAGCTCCCCATTACCGCGGCGCTTCTTC	CASSSPLPRRFF
TRBD1	once	TRBV30	TRBJ1-5	TGTGCCTGGAGGACAGGGGGCTGGAATCAGCCCCAGCATTTT	CAWRTGGWNQPQHF
TRBD1	-	TRBV3-1/TRBV3-2	TRBJ1-3	TGTGCCAGCAGCCTCAGGGGGGCGGCTGGAAACACCATATATTTT	CASSLRGAAGNTIYF